Listed below are T cell receptor beta chains from one sample, sequenced in a study of control samples from healthy donors and cancer patients. Sequencing used immunoSEQ multiplex PCR; TCRdb keeps in-frame clones, though not all of them. The sample has around 150,000 clones; just over 95% are singletons. Material: blood. Receptors were obtained from a woman in her twenties or thirties in good health. The CDR3 runs from the conserved cysteine through the conserved F or W. Fields, in order: J gene, clone size, D gene, V gene, CDR3 protein, CDR3 DNA. The D gene is left open where the match is weak. Clone size is stated in some rows and not others, as once, few, many or a class when expanded.

TRBJ1-5 NA NA TRBV6-1 CASSDRVRQPQHF TGTGCCAGCAGTGACAGGGTGCGTCAGCCCCAGCATTTT
TRBJ2-1 NA NA TRBV14 CASSRRWGGRAYNEQFF TGTGCCAGCAGCCGTCGATGGGGGGGGCGGGCCTACAATGAGCAGTTCTTC
TRBJ2-7 NA NA TRBV6-5 CASSRRATYEQYF TGTGCCAGCAGCCGGCGGGCTACCTACGAGCAGTACTTC
TRBJ2-7 NA NA TRBV7-2 CASSLRLVAGEQYF TGTGCCAGCAGCTTAAGACTAGTTGCCGGCGAGCAGTACTTC
TRBJ1-4 NA NA TRBV2 CASRERTARTTNEKLFF TGTGCCAGCAGGGAACGGACTGCACGTACAACTAATGAAAAACTGTTTTTT
TRBJ2-3 few NA TRBV19 CASSIPDARTLIGASTDTQYF TGTGCCAGTAGTATTCCCGACGCCCGGACACTAATTGGGGCTAGCACAGATACGCAGTATTTT
TRBJ1-2 NA NA TRBV6-5 CASIRGTRYTF TGTGCCAGCATCAGGGGAACTCGCTACACCTTC
TRBJ1-2 NA TRBD1 TRBV9 CASSDRDRVLGYGYTF TGTGCCAGCAGCGACCGGGACAGGGTTTTGGGCTATGGCTACACCTTC
TRBJ2-1 NA NA TRBV19 CASSIELTVYNEQFF TGTGCCAGTAGTATTGAACTTACTGTGTACAATGAGCAGTTCTTC
TRBJ1-2 NA NA TRBV28 CASSLTTAVDGYTF TGTGCCAGCAGTTTAACGACGGCGGTTGATGGCTACACCTTC
TRBJ2-3 few TRBD1 TRBV13 CASSHSTGASSTDTQYF TGTGCCAGCAGCCACTCGACAGGGGCTTCTAGCACAGATACGCAGTATTTT
TRBJ2-7 NA TRBD1 TRBV25-1 CASTRTGSSYEQYF TGTGCCAGCACCAGGACAGGGAGTTCCTACGAGCAGTACTTC
TRBJ2-3 few TRBD2 TRBV11-3 CASSFGGGTQYF TGTGCCAGCAGCTTCGGGGGGGGTACGCAGTATTTT
TRBJ2-7 NA NA TRBV5-4 CASSLVERDYEQYF TGTGCCAGCAGCTTGGTGGAACGGGATTACGAGCAGTACTTC
TRBJ2-1 NA TRBD1 TRBV16 CASSQSAGGWDEQFF TGTGCCAGCAGCCAATCTGCAGGGGGCTGGGATGAGCAGTTCTTC
TRBJ2-7 NA TRBD2 TRBV14 CASSITGGRVYLRYEQYF TGTGCCAGCAGTATAACGGGGGGGCGAGTATATCTTCGGTACGAGCAGTACTTC
TRBJ2-5 once NA TRBV3-1/TRBV3-2 CASSRVGHSETQYF TGTGCCAGCAGCCGGGTGGGGCATTCGGAGACCCAGTACTTC
TRBJ2-3 NA TRBD1 TRBV29-1 CSVEFLEDRATDTQYF TGCAGCGTTGAATTTCTGGAAGACAGGGCTACAGATACGCAGTATTTT
TRBJ2-7 once TRBD1 TRBV6-5 CASSSRDRGVFEQYF TGTGCCAGCAGCAGCCGGGACAGGGGTGTATTCGAGCAGTACTTC
TRBJ1-1 NA TRBD1 TRBV5-4 CASSLSQGARTEAFF TGTGCCAGCAGCTTATCGCAGGGGGCCCGGACTGAAGCTTTCTTT
TRBJ2-1 NA TRBD1 TRBV5-6 CASSLGRKGQYNEQFF TGTGCCAGCAGCTTGGGTAGAAAGGGACAGTACAATGAGCAGTTCTTC
TRBJ2-1 once NA TRBV4-1 CASSQQSGRSSYNEQFF TGCGCCAGCAGCCAACAAAGCGGCCGGAGCTCCTACAATGAGCAGTTCTTC
TRBJ2-5 NA NA TRBV2 CASSAIRGTQETQYF TGTGCCAGCAGCGCTATCCGGGGCACCCAAGAGACCCAGTACTTC
TRBJ1-5 NA TRBD1 TRBV7-2 CASSFTGGDQPQHF TGTGCCAGCAGCTTTACAGGGGGAGATCAGCCCCAGCATTTT
TRBJ2-7 NA NA TRBV19 CASKAGHIGFYEQYF TGTGCCAGTAAGGCGGGACATATCGGTTTCTACGAGCAGTACTTC
TRBJ2-3 NA NA TRBV6-1 CASSEWGLGRTDTQYF TGTGCCAGCAGTGAATGGGGGCTAGGACGCACAGATACGCAGTATTTT
TRBJ2-7 NA TRBD2 TRBV13 CASSGTSGGTPYEQYF TGTGCCAGCAGCGGGACTAGCGGGGGGACCCCCTACGAGCAGTACTTC
TRBJ1-2 NA TRBD1 TRBV3-1/TRBV3-2 CASSVIQGNGYTF TGTGCCAGCAGCGTAATACAGGGGAATGGCTACACCTTC
TRBJ1-5 NA TRBD1 TRBV11-2 CASSLTGLNQPQHF TGTGCCAGCAGCTTGACAGGGCTCAATCAGCCCCAGCATTTT
TRBJ2-3 NA TRBD2 TRBV9 CASSERPGTSGRAYTSSTDTQYF TGTGCCAGCAGCGAGCGCCCCGGGACTAGCGGGAGGGCGTATACATCTAGCACAGATACGCAGTATTTT
TRBJ1-5 NA TRBD1 TRBV28 CASSPTQGAGNQPQHF TGTGCCAGCAGTCCAACTCAGGGGGCTGGAAATCAGCCCCAGCATTTT
TRBJ2-2 NA TRBD1 TRBV6-6 CASSYGTESGELFF TGTGCCAGCAGTTACGGGACAGAGTCCGGGGAGCTGTTTTTT
TRBJ2-2 NA NA TRBV9 CASSGEEDTGELFF TGTGCCAGCAGCGGGGAGGAAGACACCGGGGAGCTGTTTTTT
TRBJ1-6 once NA TRBV6-1 CASSEAPPWEDNSPLHF TGTGCCAGCAGTGAAGCTCCCCCCTGGGAAGATAATTCACCCCTCCACTTT
TRBJ2-7 NA TRBD1 TRBV25-1 CASRSMTGDGYEQYF TGTGCCAGCAGATCAATGACAGGGGATGGGTACGAGCAGTACTTC